This entry lists 29 T cell receptor beta chains sequenced from one sample in a study of shared clonotypes between healthy human individuals. TCRdb's copy holds only in-frame clones and misses some; the assay was immunoSEQ multiplex PCR. Of 1,100,000 or so clones listed, around 78% are singletons. Source material: memory CD4+ T cells from PBMCs. As to subset: CD45RA-negative fraction. Every receptor here comes from a man aged 18 to 29 in good health. Some clones in this sample may be carry-over from other donors' samples.

This clone was observed a single time. The chain employs TRBV6-1 and TRBJ2-7; possibly TRBD1 for D (5 bases). With 7 bases removed from V and 2 bases from J, the gap between germline ends came to 18 bases. Germline CDR1 MNHNS, CDR2 SASEGT. This CDR3 comprises 15 residues. For the CDR3, the DNA is TGTGCCAGCATCGAATTCAGGGTCCCCACCTACGAGCAGTACTTC. Its protein product is CASIEFRVPTYEQYF.

The chain uses TRBV7-2 and TRBJ2-2, with TRBD2 matching over 14 bases. CDR3 length equals 17 residues. V was pared by 4 bases and J by 4 bases, with 5 bases of the junction left unmatched. Germline assignment: CDR1 SGHTA and CDR2 FQGNSA. CDR3 sequence (DNA): TGTGCCAGCAGCTCCTTTGGGACTAGCGGGAGCACCGGGGAGCTGTTTTTT. Amino acids: CASSSFGTSGSTGELFF.

The chain carries TRBV6-1 and TRBJ1-1, with D hard to call. There are 12 residues in the CDR3. From germline, CDR1 is MNHNS and CDR2 SASEGT. The V and J ends lost 8 bases and 3 bases respectively, with 10 bases between them. The CDR3 sequence is CASAVYDTEAFF. The CDR3 DNA sequence: TGTGCCAGCGCCGTCTACGACACTGAAGCTTTCTTT.

This clone showed up just once. J is TRBJ1-2 and V is TRBV10-3; 9 bases line up with TRBD1. Germline V gives CDR1 ENHRY, CDR2 SYGVKD. This CDR3 spans 15 amino acids. V lost 10 bases, J lost 4 bases, and 13 bases stayed unmatched. The CDR3 DNA reads as TGTGCCAGCAGGCTTGGGACAGGGCTTCGCTATGGCTACACCTTC. Protein product: CASRLGTGLRYGYTF.

As regards this clone: The junction departs from the called germline gene at one end, perhaps through a read error. The chain recombines TRBV19 with TRBJ2-4; a possible D gene is TRBD1 (6 bases). This CDR3 region has 13 residues. CDR1 and CDR2 (germline): LNHDA, SQIVND (reference sequence). The CDR3 is CASSSTTGTPYSF. The DNA for the CDR3 is TGTGCCAGTAGTAGTACCACCGGGACACCTTATTCCTTC.

This clone showed up just a few times. This sequence joins TRBV14 and TRBJ1-1; tentatively, D is TRBD1 (5 bases). Between the trimmed V and J ends, which lost 4 bases and 1 base, there was a span of 13 bases. The CDR3 length is 15 residues. Germline CDR1 and CDR2: SGHDN and FVKESK. The chain's CDR3 is CASSLARVANTEAFF. The CDR3 DNA follows: TGTGCCAGCAGCCTGGCCAGGGTGGCGAACACTGAAGCTTTCTTT.

This sequence joins TRBV28 and TRBJ2-7; D is perhaps TRBD1 or TRBD2 (5 bases each). The V end was cut by 5 bases, the J end by 0 bases, with 14 bases between. Germline V gives CDR1 MDHEN, CDR2 SYDVKM. The CDR3 is made up of 15 amino acids. The CDR3 loop reads CASSDRDGNSYEQYF. Here the CDR3 DNA reads TGTGCCAGCAGTGACCGGGACGGTAACTCCTACGAGCAGTACTTC.

This chain links TRBV7-9 with TRBJ1-3, with a possible D match to TRBD1 (5 bases). The CDR3 runs 16 residues. Trimming removed 1 base from V and 0 bases from J, with 10 bases in between. The germline V gene encodes CDR1 SEHNR and CDR2 FQNEAQ (reference sequence). In nucleotides, the CDR3 is TGTGCCAGCAGCTTAGGGGGACCGTCCTCTGGAAACACCATATATTTT. It is translated as CASSLGGPSSGNTIYF.

In nucleotides, the CDR3 is TGTGCCAGCAGTGCACAGAACCTGAACACTGAAGCTTTCTTT. It specifies CASSAQNLNTEAFF. The V call is TRBV2, the J call TRBJ1-1; D is unresolved. This CDR3 is built from 14 residues. V lost 4 bases and J lost 0, with 9 bases in between. The germline V gene has CDR1 SNHLY and CDR2 FYNNEI. Combining the CDR3 with reference TRBV2 and TRBJ1-1 gives the whole variable domain EPEVTQTPSHQVTQMGQEVILRCVPISNHLYFYWYRQILGQKVEFLVSFYNNEISEKSEIFDDQFSVERPDGSNFTLKIRSTKLEDSAMYFCASSAQNLNTEAFFGQGTRLTVV.

The chain has TRBV7-2 and TRBJ1-1; D is unresolved. V dropped 3 bases and J dropped 5 bases, with 19 bases sitting between them. The CDR3 spans 16 residues. CDR1 is SGHTA and CDR2 is FQGNSA in the germline V gene. Here the CDR3 reads CASSLVGSGVGTEAFF. CDR3 in DNA: TGTGCCAGCAGCTTGGTTGGTTCCGGGGTGGGGACTGAAGCTTTCTTT.

This chain joins TRBV7-9 and TRBJ2-3, with D unclear. This CDR3 has 13 residues. The V gene lost 5 bases and the J gene lost 8 bases, with 14 bases spanning the gap. Germline values: CDR1 SEHNR, CDR2 FQNEAQ (reference sequence). The CDR3 region has the DNA TGTGCCAGCAGCGTAGAAGACCTGTCTACGCAGTATTTT. Encoded protein: CASSVEDLSTQYF.

CDR3 residues: CASSLYPGGSTDEQFF. In DNA form, the CDR3 reads TGTGCCAGCAGCCTGTATCCGGGAGGGTCCACAGATGAGCAGTTCTTC. The V call is TRBV5-6, the J call TRBJ2-1, with 8 bases lining up with TRBD2. The CDR3 is 16 amino acids. J gave up 8 bases and V 4 bases, and 14 bases lay outside the gene matches. From germline, CDR1 is SGHDT and CDR2 YYEEEE.

There are a few counts of this clone. The V gene is TRBV5-1, the J gene TRBJ1-1; D not resolved. The length of the CDR3 is 16 residues. The germline gives CDR1 SGHRS, CDR2 YFSETQ. Deletions cut 1 base from V and 2 bases from J, with 15 bases between. The CDR3 DNA reads as TGCGCCAGCAGCTTGTTAGGAAGAGGGAGTAACACTGAAGCTTTCTTT. It is translated as CASSLLGRGSNTEAFF.

This chain uses TRBV7-2 with TRBJ2-3; the match to TRBD2 covers 9 bases. The J segment lost 2 bases and the V segment lost 3 bases, leaving 3 bases of the junction unmatched. Germline values: CDR1 SGHTA, CDR2 FQGNSA. This CDR3 contains 15 residues. The CDR3 is CASSFSGGPTDTQYF. The CDR3 bases are TGTGCCAGCAGCTTTAGCGGGGGCCCCACAGATACGCAGTATTTT.

The chain is built from TRBV6-1 and TRBJ1-6; the D gene is possibly TRBD1 (5 bases). The V and J ends lost 5 bases and 12 bases respectively, with 20 bases between them. This CDR3 region has 15 residues. The germline CDR1 and CDR2 sequences are MNHNS and SASEGT. In nucleotides, the CDR3 is TGTGCCAGCAGTTTACAGACCGGGCCCCAGGGACCCCTCCACTTT. Protein product: CASSLQTGPQGPLHF.

The J gene is TRBJ2-2, the V gene TRBV2, with D perhaps TRBD2 (5 bases). The germline V gene has CDR1 SNHLY and CDR2 FYNNEI. Deletions cut 4 bases from V and 5 bases from J, with 11 bases between. There are 14 residues in the CDR3. In DNA, the CDR3 is TGTGCCAGCAGTGCAGAGGGTAGGACCGGGGAGCTGTTTTTT. Its translation is CASSAEGRTGELFF.

J is TRBJ1-3 and V is TRBV6-6, with D unresolved. The germline gives CDR1 MNHNY, CDR2 SVGAGI (reference sequence). Trimming took off 6 bases at V and 0 bases at J, with 6 bases between the two ends. This CDR3 spans 13 amino acids. CDR3 protein: CASSYLSGNTIYF. CDR3 nucleotides: TGTGCCAGCAGCTATCTCTCTGGAAACACCATATATTTT.

V usage is TRBV7-9 and J usage is TRBJ2-3, with TRBD1 matching over 9 bases. This CDR3 spans 16 amino acids. V trimming: 7 bases; J trimming: 4 bases; junction bases outside the gene matches: 12. From germline, CDR1 is SEHNR and CDR2 FQNEAQ (reference sequence). CDR3: CASTLHTGDRADTQYF. The CDR3 DNA sequence: TGTGCCAGCACCCTCCATACGGGGGACAGGGCAGATACGCAGTATTTT.

This chain connects TRBV28 to TRBJ2-7; 10 positions match TRBD1. V shed 7 bases, J shed 1 base, and the junction held 10 bases outside the gene matches. Per germline, CDR1 MDHEN and CDR2 SYDVKM. The CDR3 consists of 16 residues. The CDR3 sequence: CASNKPGQGTSYEQYF. The CDR3, as DNA: TGTGCCAGCAATAAACCGGGACAGGGGACTTCCTACGAGCAGTACTTC. The entire variable domain, with the rest obtained from reference TRBV28 and TRBJ2-7, is as follows: DVKVTQSSRYLVKRTGEKVFLECVQDMDHENMFWYRQDPGLGLRLIYFSYDVKMKEKGDIPEGYSVSREKKERFSLILESASTNQTSMYLCASNKPGQGTSYEQYFGPGTRLTVT.

The J gene is TRBJ2-5, the V gene TRBV2, with D unclear. The CDR3 consists of 12 residues. Germline CDR1 and CDR2: SNHLY and FYNNEI. The V gene lost 6 bases and the J gene lost 0 bases, with 5 bases spanning the gap. The CDR3 nucleotides read TGTGCCAGCAGAGAGTACCAAGAGACCCAGTACTTC. This gives the protein CASREYQETQYF.

This chain links TRBV4-2 with TRBJ1-4; D is unclear. V gave up 1 base and J gave up 3 bases, with 6 bases separating them. The CDR3 sequence is 14 residues long. Germline V gene sequence: CDR1 LGHNA, CDR2 YNFKEQ. In nucleotides, the CDR3 is TGTGCCAGCAGCCAAGGGCCCCCTAATGAAAAACTGTTTTTT. Its protein product is CASSQGPPNEKLFF.

This clone was counted ten times or more. The V call is TRBV5-6, the J call TRBJ1-1; TRBD1 matches at 9 bases. CDR3 size: 16 residues. V lost 5 bases and J lost 4; bases outside the gene matches: 12. Germline-derived CDR1 and CDR2 are SGHDT and YYEEEE. The CDR3 bases are TGTGCCAGCAGACCAGGAAACAGGGGGCGGGCCACTGAAGCTTTCTTT. It encodes CASRPGNRGRATEAFF.

V usage is TRBV11-3 and J usage is TRBJ1-1; 11 bases align to TRBD1. V lost 5 bases to trimming and J lost 4 bases; unmatched junction nucleotides: 3. The CDR3 has 14 amino acids. Germline V gives CDR1 SGHNT, CDR2 YENEEA. The CDR3 spells CASSDGTGGTEAFF. As DNA, the CDR3 is TGTGCCAGCAGCGATGGGACAGGGGGCACTGAAGCTTTCTTT.

Remarks on this clone: The sample carries other DNA sequences with the same CDR3. The chain couples TRBV7-9 to TRBJ2-5; no clear D. The V and J ends lost 1 base and 5 bases respectively, with 5 bases between them. Germline V gene data show CDR1 as SEHNR and CDR2 as FQNEAQ (reference sequence). This CDR3 contains 12 residues. For the CDR3, the DNA is TGTGCCAGCAGCTTAGGATGGGAGACCCAGTACTTC. Translated, it gives CASSLGWETQYF. Based on the CDR3 plus reference TRBV7-9 and TRBJ2-5, the full variable domain is DTGVSQNPRHKITKRGQNVTFRCDPISEHNRLYWYRQTLGQGPEFLTYFQNEAQLEKSRLLSDRFSAERPKGSFSTLEIQRTEQGDSAMYLCASSLGWETQYFGPGTRLLVL.

The rearrangement links TRBV28 to TRBJ1-2, with D maybe TRBD1 (5 bases). Germline V gives CDR1 MDHEN, CDR2 SYDVKM. V was pared by 3 bases and J by 3 bases, with 11 bases between. The CDR3 sequence is 14 residues long. The CDR3 DNA reads TGTGCCAGCAGTTTTTCAGGGTCCCACTATGGCTACACCTTC. It encodes CASSFSGSHYGYTF.

The DNA of the CDR3 is TGTGCCAGCAGTGAAGGTCGTCTTAGCGGGAGAGATACGCAGTATTTT. Translated: CASSEGRLSGRDTQYF. This chain connects TRBV2 to TRBJ2-3, with 9 positions matching TRBD2. Per germline, CDR1 SNHLY and CDR2 FYNNEI. The ends lost 1 base at V and 5 bases at J; junction bases unmatched: 7. The CDR3 is 16 amino acids. Looking up the rest from reference TRBV2 and TRBJ2-3 gives the full variable domain: EPEVTQTPSHQVTQMGQEVILRCVPISNHLYFYWYRQILGQKVEFLVSFYNNEISEKSEIFDDQFSVERPDGSNFTLKIRSTKLEDSAMYFCASSEGRLSGRDTQYFGPGTRLTVL.

The rearrangement uses TRBV5-6 and TRBJ2-7, with D possibly matching TRBD2 (6 bases). With 4 bases removed from V and 0 bases from J, the gap between germline ends came to 11 bases. The CDR3 has 14 amino acids. CDR1 SGHDT and CDR2 YYEEEE come from the germline V gene. This CDR3 reads CASSPRRGSYEQYF. Here the CDR3 DNA reads TGTGCCAGCAGCCCCAGGCGGGGCTCCTACGAGCAGTACTTC.

J is TRBJ1-5 and V is TRBV28; 7 nucleotides line up with TRBD1. Germline loops: CDR1 MDHEN, CDR2 SYDVKM. CDR3 length equals 15 residues. Unmatched junction bases numbered 8, after V lost 6 bases and J lost 3 bases. CDR3 residues: CASRKGTAYNQPQHF. CDR3 coding DNA: TGTGCCAGCAGGAAGGGGACAGCGTACAATCAGCCCCAGCATTTT.

The gene calls are TRBV7-3 and TRBJ2-2, with D unresolved. Trimming took 3 bases from V and 1 from J, leaving 6 bases between them. This CDR3 region has 14 residues. The germline CDR1 and CDR2 sequences are SGHTA and FQGTGA. The DNA of the CDR3 is TGTGCCAGCAGCTTTGACAAGAACACCGGGGAGCTGTTTTTT. Protein product: CASSFDKNTGELFF.